The 4 T cell receptor beta chains listed next were all sequenced from one sample in a study of cytomegalovirus exposure and HLA in healthy donors. Primers: 60 Vbeta forward and 13 Jbeta reverse. Profiled with immunoSEQ multiplex PCR; TCRdb holds only in-frame clones, not every one. This sample has more than 60,000 clones; around three quarters occur once, and the top ten carry roughly 4%. The source material was PBMCs. These receptor sequences come from a woman aged 25-40 years in good health and CMV-seronegative.

Notes on this clone: Sequence at one end of the junction differs from germline and may be a read error. This sequence joins TRBV5-1 and TRBJ1-1; D is perhaps TRBD1 (5 bases). The CDR3 loop spans 13 amino acids. Germline V gene sequence: CDR1 SGHRS, CDR2 YFSETQ. In nucleotides, the CDR3 is TGCACCAGCAGCTTTGGTGGGGGGACTGAAGCTTTCTTT. It translates to CTSSFGGGTEAFF.

The rearrangement uses TRBV5-4 and TRBJ2-5, with D possibly matching TRBD1 (6 bases). CDR3 size: 15 residues. CDR1 and CDR2 (germline): SGHNT, YYREEE (reference sequence). V was shortened by 1 base and J by 1 base, with 11 bases between the two germline ends. CDR3 bases: TGTGCCAGCAGCTTGTACGGGACACTCCAAGAGACCCAGTACTTC. Encoded protein: CASSLYGTLQETQYF.

This chain links TRBV6-6 with TRBJ2-7, with 7 bases fitting TRBD1. From germline, CDR1 is MNHNY and CDR2 SVGAGI (reference sequence). CDR3 length: 15 amino acids. V shed 3 bases and J 3 bases; nucleotides not matched to a gene: 8. CDR3 protein: CASSYPRGSFYEQYF. The CDR3 nucleotides read TGTGCCAGCAGTTATCCCAGGGGGTCATTCTACGAGCAGTACTTC.

J is TRBJ2-5 and V is TRBV10-3; D is unresolved. CDR1 and CDR2 from the germline V gene are ENHRY and SYGVKD. Deletions cut 0 bases from V and 5 bases from J, with 13 bases between. The CDR3 extends over 15 amino acids. The CDR3 loop reads CAISESLTFGETQYF. Here the CDR3 DNA reads TGTGCCATCAGTGAGTCCCTGACCTTCGGGGAGACCCAGTACTTC.